The clone carrying this T cell receptor (beta chain) was picked up a small number of times. Its target is not known. The sample belongs to a study of T cell repertoires in cytomegalovirus infection. Germline loops: CDR1 SGHKS, CDR2 YYEKEE (reference sequence). The J segment lost 10 bases and the V segment lost 2 bases, leaving 8 bases of the junction unmatched. This CDR3 is 15 amino acids long. A single record per CDR3 protein comes from TCRdb applying MiXCR to the reads. Among roughly 110,000 distinct CDR3 sequences listed, around 30% were seen once. The origin of this receptor is a human donor in good health (CMV status not recorded). Some clones in this sample may be carry-over from other donors' samples. The rearrangement links TRBV5-5 to TRBJ2-1; the match to TRBD2 covers 11 bases. The sequenced sample was CD8+ T cells from cultured PBMCs, obtained from culture after CMV antigen stimulation. The CDR3 DNA is TGTGCCAGCAGCTTTAGCGGGGGGGACCCTTTAGAGCAGTTCTTC. Translating gives CASSFSGGDPLEQFF.